A single sample is the source of the 8 T cell receptor beta chains below, sequenced in a study of cytomegalovirus exposure and HLA in healthy donors. The PCR had 60 Vbeta and 13 Jbeta primers. Sequencing used immunoSEQ multiplex PCR; TCRdb keeps in-frame clones, though not all of them. The sample has about 61,000 clones, roughly 90% seen once. Sequencing used PBMCs. The receptor set was obtained from a man aged 30 to 39 in good health and CMV-seropositive.

The CDR3 coding sequence is TGCAGCGCTCCCCGGGGGGGTGAAGGCTACACCTTC. Translation: CSAPRGGEGYTF. This rearrangement joins TRBV29-1 to TRBJ1-2; perhaps TRBD1 as D (5 bases). V gave up 7 bases and J gave up 8 bases, with 17 bases separating them. Germline V gives CDR1 SQVTM, CDR2 ANQGSEA. The CDR3 sequence is 12 residues long. The complete variable domain, with remaining parts taken from reference TRBV29-1 and TRBJ1-2, reads SAVISQKPSRDICQRGTSLTIQCQVDSQVTMMFWYRQQPGQSLTLIATANQGSEATYESGFVIDKFPISRPNLTFSTLTVSNMSPEDSSIYLCSAPRGGEGYTFGSGTRLTVV.

This sequence joins TRBV29-1 and TRBJ2-7; 9 bases align to TRBD2. The CDR3 spans 14 residues. The V gene end was trimmed by 5 bases and the J gene end by 0 bases; junction bases not matched to a gene: 5. Germline CDR1 SQVTM, CDR2 ANQGSEA. For the CDR3, the DNA is TGCAGCGTTATTAGCGGGAGTCGCTCCTACGAGCAGTACTTC. As protein: CSVISGSRSYEQYF.

This clone was detected only once. The gene calls are TRBV9 and TRBJ2-5; 11 positions match TRBD2. With the DNA end fitting TRBJ2-7 better, the J assignment may be wrong. This CDR3 is 16 amino acids long. CDR1 SGDLS and CDR2 YYNGEE come from the germline V gene. DNA of the CDR3: TGTGCCAGCAGCTCCCCGCCGGGGACTAGCGGCTACGAGCAGTACTTC. The encoded protein is CASSSPPGTSGYEQYF.

This clone appeared once. The V and J genes are TRBV19 and TRBJ1-4; 8 bases map to TRBD1. CDR1 is LNHDA, CDR2 SQIVND, per germline (reference sequence). V shed 5 bases and J 8 bases; nucleotides not matched to a gene: 13. The CDR3 is 16 amino acids. The DNA of the CDR3 is TGTGCCAGTAGTCGCCAAAAAGGACAGGGAGGCGAAAAACTGTTTTTT. Translation gives CASSRQKGQGGEKLFF. Full variable domain (outside the CDR3, taken from reference TRBV19 and TRBJ1-4): DGGITQSPKYLFRKEGQNVTLSCEQNLNHDAMYWYRQDPGQGLRLIYYSQIVNDFQKGDIAEGYSVSREKKESFPLTVTSAQKNPTAFYLCASSRQKGQGGEKLFFGSGTQLSVL.

The chain has TRBV6-6 and TRBJ1-1; 8 nucleotides match TRBD1. The ends lost 6 bases at V and 0 bases at J; junction bases unmatched: 9. Germline V lookup: CDR1 MNHNY, CDR2 SVGAGI (reference sequence). The length of the CDR3 is 16 residues. CDR3 loop: CASSITTQGVNTEAFF. DNA for the CDR3: TGTGCCAGCAGCATCACCACACAGGGGGTGAACACTGAAGCTTTCTTT.

This clone was detected a few times. V gene TRBV6-4 combines with J gene TRBJ1-1; a weak D match, TRBD1 (6 bases). The CDR3 is 13 residues long. Germline CDR1 MRHNA, CDR2 SNTAGT. V gave up 3 bases and J gave up 1 base, with 6 bases separating them. The CDR3 DNA reads as TGTGCCAGCAGTGAGGGGGCGAACACTGAAGCTTTCTTT. Amino acids: CASSEGANTEAFF.

The CDR3 DNA sequence: TGTGCCAGCAGTTATACAGGCTTCAATCAGCCCCAGCATTTT. Encoded protein: CASSYTGFNQPQHF. V is TRBV6-5 and J is TRBJ1-5; D might be TRBD1 (5 bases). CDR1 and CDR2 from the germline V gene are MNHEY and SVGAGI. The CDR3 contains 14 residues. With 3 bases removed from V and 3 bases from J, the gap between germline ends came to 9 bases.

The chain employs TRBV1 and TRBJ2-7; TRBD2 is taken as the D call from the table, unchecked against the DNA. TRBV1 is a pseudogene segment. The CDR3 has 16 residues. The CDR3 protein is CTSSPTRVPPKSVQYF. In DNA, the CDR3 is TGCACCAGCAGCCCAACCCGGGTACCCCCCAAATCCGTGCAGTACTTC.